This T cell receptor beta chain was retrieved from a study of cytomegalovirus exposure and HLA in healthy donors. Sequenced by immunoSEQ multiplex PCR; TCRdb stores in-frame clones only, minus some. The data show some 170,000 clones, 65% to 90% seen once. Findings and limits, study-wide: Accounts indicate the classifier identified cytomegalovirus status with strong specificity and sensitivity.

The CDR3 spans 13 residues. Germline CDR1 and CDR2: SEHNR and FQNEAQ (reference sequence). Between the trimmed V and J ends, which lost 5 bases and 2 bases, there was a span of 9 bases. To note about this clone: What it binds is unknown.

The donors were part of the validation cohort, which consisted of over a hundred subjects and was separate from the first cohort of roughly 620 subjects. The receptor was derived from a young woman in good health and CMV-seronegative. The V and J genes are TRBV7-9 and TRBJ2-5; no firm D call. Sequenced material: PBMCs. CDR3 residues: CASSPTIQETQYF. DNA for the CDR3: TGTGCCAGCAGCCCGACAATACAAGAGACCCAGTACTTC.